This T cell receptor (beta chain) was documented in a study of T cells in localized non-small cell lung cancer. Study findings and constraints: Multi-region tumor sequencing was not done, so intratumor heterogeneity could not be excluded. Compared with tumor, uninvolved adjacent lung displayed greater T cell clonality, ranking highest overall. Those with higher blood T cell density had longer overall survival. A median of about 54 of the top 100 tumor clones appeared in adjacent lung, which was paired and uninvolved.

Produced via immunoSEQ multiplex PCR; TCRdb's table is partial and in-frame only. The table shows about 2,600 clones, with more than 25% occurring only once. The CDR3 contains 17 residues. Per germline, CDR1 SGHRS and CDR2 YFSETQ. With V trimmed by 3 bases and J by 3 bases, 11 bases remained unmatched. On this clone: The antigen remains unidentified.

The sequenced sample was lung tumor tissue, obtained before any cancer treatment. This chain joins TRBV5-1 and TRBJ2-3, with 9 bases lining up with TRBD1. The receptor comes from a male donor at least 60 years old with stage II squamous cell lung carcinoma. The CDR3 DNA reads TGCGCCAGCAGCTCCGGCCACAGGGGGCCGGGGACAGATACGCAGTATTTT. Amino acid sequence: CASSSGHRGPGTDTQYF.